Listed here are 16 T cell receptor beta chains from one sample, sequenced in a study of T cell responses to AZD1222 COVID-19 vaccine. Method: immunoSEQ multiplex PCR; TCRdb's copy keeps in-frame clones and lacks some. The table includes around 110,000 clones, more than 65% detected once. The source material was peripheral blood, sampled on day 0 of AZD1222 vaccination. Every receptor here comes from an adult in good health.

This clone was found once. CDR3 sequence (DNA): TGCGCCAGCAGCTTGGTAGACAGGAGCACAGATACGCAGTATTTT. Translating it yields CASSLVDRSTDTQYF. The chain joins TRBV5-1 to TRBJ2-3, with D possibly TRBD1 on 6 matching bases. Deletions cut 0 bases from V and 0 bases from J, with 8 bases between. CDR3 length: 15 amino acids. The germline V gene has CDR1 SGHRS and CDR2 YFSETQ.

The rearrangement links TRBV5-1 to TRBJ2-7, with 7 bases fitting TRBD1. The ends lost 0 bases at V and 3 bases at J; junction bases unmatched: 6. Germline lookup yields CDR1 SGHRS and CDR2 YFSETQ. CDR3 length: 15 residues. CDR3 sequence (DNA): TGCGCCAGCAGCTTGGTTTTACAGGGGAACTACGAGCAGTACTTC. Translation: CASSLVLQGNYEQYF. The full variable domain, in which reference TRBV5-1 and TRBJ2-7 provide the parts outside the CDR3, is KAGVTQTPRYLIKTRGQQVTLSCSPISGHRSVSWYQQTPGQGLQFLFEYFSETQRNKGNFPGRFSGRQFSNSRSEMNVSTLELGDSALYLCASSLVLQGNYEQYFGPGTRLTVT.

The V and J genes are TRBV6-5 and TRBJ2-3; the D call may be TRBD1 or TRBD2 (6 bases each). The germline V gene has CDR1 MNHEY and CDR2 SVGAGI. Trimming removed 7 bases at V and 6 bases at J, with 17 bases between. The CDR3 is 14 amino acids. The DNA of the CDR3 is TGTGCCAGCAAACCGTTTTTAGGGGGGGATACGCAGTATTTT. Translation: CASKPFLGGDTQYF.

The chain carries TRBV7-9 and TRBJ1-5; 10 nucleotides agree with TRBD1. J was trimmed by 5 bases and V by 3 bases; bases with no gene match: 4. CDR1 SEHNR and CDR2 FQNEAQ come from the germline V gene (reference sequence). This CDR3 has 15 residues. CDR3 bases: TGTGCCAGCAGCTTCGGGACAGGGGTCGATCAGCCCCAGCATTTT. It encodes CASSFGTGVDQPQHF.

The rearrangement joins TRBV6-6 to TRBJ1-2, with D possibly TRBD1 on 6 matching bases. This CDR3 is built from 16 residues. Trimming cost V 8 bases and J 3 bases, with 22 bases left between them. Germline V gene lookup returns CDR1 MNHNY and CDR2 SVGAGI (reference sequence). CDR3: CASVPAGGSFDYGYTF. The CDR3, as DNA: TGTGCCAGCGTCCCGGCCGGGGGCTCGTTTGACTATGGCTACACCTTC.

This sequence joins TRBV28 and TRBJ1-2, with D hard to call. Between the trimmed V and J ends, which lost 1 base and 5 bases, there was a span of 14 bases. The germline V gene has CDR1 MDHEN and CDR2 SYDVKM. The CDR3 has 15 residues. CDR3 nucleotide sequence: TGTGCCAGCAGTTTATCGGTCGGCGTAGGGTATGGCTACACCTTC. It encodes CASSLSVGVGYGYTF.

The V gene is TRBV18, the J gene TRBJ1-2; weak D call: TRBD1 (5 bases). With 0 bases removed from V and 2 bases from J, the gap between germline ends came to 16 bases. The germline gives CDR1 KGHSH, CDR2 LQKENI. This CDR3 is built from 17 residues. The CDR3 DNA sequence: TGTGCCAGCTCACCACCGTACCTGCAGCAGGGAAACTATGGCTACACCTTC. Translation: CASSPPYLQQGNYGYTF.

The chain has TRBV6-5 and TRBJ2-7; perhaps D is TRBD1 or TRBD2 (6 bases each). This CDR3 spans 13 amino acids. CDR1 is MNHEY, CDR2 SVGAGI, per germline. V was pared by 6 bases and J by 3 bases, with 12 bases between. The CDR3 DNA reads TGTGCCAGCAGCGCACAGGGAGGCTACGAGCAGTACTTC. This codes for CASSAQGGYEQYF.

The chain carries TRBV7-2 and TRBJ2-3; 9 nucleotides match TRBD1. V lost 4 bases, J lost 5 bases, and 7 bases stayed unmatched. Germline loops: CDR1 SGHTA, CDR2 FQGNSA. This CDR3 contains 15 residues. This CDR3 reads CASSSPGTGIDTQYF. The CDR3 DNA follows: TGTGCCAGCAGCTCGCCCGGGACAGGGATAGATACGCAGTATTTT.

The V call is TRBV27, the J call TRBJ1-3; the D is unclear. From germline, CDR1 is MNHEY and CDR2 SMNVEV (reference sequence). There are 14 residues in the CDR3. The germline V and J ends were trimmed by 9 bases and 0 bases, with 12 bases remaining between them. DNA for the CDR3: TGTGCCAGTTGGGCGGAACGCTCTGGAAACACCATATATTTT. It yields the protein CASWAERSGNTIYF.

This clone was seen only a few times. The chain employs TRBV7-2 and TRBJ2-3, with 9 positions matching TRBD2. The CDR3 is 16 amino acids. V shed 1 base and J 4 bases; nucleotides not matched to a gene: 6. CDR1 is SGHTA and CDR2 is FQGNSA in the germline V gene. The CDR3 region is CASSLVGGRAPDTQYF. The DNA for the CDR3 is TGTGCCAGCAGCTTAGTAGGCGGGAGGGCCCCAGATACGCAGTATTTT. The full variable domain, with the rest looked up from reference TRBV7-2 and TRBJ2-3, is GAGVSQSPSNKVTEKGKDVELRCDPISGHTALYWYRQSLGQGLEFLIYFQGNSAPDKSGLPSDRFSAERTGGSVSTLTIQRTQQEDSAVYLCASSLVGGRAPDTQYFGPGTRLTVL.

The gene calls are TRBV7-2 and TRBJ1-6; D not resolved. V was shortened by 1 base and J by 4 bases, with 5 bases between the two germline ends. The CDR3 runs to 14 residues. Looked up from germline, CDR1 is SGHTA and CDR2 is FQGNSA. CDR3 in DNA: TGTGCCAGCAGCTTAGGACGGTATAATTCACCCCTCCACTTT. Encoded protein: CASSLGRYNSPLHF.

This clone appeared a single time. The CDR3 spells CASSTGTGQVGNIQYF. CDR3 in DNA: TGTGCCAGCAGTACCGGGACAGGGCAAGTAGGCAACATTCAGTACTTC. The rearrangement links TRBV6-6 to TRBJ2-4; 9 nucleotides agree with TRBD1. V shed 5 bases and J 7 bases; nucleotides not matched to a gene: 12. Germline-derived CDR1 and CDR2 are MNHNY and SVGAGI (reference sequence). The length of the CDR3 is 16 residues.

CDR3 bases: TGTGCCAGCAGCCAGCTGCGCTCCTACAATGAGCAGTTCTTC. Amino acids: CASSQLRSYNEQFF. The chain recombines TRBV3-1 (or the pseudogene TRBV3-2) with TRBJ2-1; no clear D gene. The germline V and J ends were trimmed by 3 bases and 0 bases, with 6 bases remaining between them. There are 14 residues in the CDR3. CDR1 and CDR2 (germline): LGHDT, YNNKEL (reference sequence).

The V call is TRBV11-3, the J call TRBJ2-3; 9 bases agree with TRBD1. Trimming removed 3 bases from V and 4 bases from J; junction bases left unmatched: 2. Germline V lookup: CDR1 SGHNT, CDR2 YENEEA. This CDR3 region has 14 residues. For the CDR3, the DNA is TGTGCCAGCAGCTTGACAGGGGGAGCAGATACGCAGTATTTT. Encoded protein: CASSLTGGADTQYF.

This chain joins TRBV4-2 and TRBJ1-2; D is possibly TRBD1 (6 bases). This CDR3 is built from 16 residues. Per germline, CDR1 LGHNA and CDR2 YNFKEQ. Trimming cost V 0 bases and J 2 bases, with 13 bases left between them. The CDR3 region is CASSQDRGGGNYGYTF. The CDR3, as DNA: TGTGCCAGCAGCCAAGATAGGGGGGGAGGGAACTATGGCTACACCTTC.